One T cell receptor (beta chain) is described in this entry. These data are taken from a study of naive and memory T cell subsets. Both TRBC1 and TRBC2 were covered by a beta constant-region primer of two equimolar oligonucleotides. A single record per CDR3 protein comes from TCRdb applying MiXCR to the UMI-ligation and nested PCR reads. The sample comprises some 83,000 distinct CDR3 sequences, 13% of which are singletons, and over 0.75% rests with the top ten. The CDR3 totals 15 residues. Trimming took 1 base from V and 0 from J, leaving 9 bases between them. Germline lookup yields CDR1 SGHTA and CDR2 FQGNSA. Cells stained for CD3, CD4, CD8, CD45RA and CD27 were sorted into four subsets.

This TCR was sampled from a human donor in good health. The gene calls are TRBV7-2 and TRBJ2-5, with D possibly matching TRBD1 (5 bases). The sequenced sample was central memory CD4+ T cells from blood. The CDR3 DNA reads TGTGCCAGCAGCTTAGTCCCAGGGTACCAAGAGACCCAGTACTTC. Translation: CASSLVPGYQETQYF.